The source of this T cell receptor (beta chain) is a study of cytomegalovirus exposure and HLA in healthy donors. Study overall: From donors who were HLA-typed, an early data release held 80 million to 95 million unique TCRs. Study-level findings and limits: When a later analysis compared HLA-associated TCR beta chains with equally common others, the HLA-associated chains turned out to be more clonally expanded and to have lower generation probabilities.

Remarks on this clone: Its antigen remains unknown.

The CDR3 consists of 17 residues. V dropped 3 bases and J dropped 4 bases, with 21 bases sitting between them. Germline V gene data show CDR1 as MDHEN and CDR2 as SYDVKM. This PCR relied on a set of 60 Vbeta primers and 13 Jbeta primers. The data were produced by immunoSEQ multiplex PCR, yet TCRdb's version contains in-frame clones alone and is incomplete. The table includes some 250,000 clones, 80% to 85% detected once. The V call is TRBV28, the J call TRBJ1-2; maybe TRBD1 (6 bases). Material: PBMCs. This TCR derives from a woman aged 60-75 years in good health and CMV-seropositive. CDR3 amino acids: CASSLMLQGPVGYGYTF. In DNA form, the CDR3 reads TGTGCCAGCAGTTTGATGTTGCAGGGGCCTGTTGGCTATGGCTACACCTTC.